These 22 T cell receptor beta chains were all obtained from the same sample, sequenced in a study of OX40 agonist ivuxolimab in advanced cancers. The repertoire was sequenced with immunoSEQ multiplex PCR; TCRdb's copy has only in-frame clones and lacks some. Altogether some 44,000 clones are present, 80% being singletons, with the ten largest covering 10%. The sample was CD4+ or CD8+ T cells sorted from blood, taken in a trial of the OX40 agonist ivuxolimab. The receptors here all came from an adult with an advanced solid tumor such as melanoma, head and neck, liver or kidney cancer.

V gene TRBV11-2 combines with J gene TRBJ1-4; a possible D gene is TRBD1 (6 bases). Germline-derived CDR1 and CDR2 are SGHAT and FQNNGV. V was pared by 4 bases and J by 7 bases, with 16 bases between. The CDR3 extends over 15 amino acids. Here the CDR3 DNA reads TGTGCCAGCAGCTCGAGGGGGGTTCTGGGTGAAAAACTGTTTTTT. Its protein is CASSSRGVLGEKLFF.

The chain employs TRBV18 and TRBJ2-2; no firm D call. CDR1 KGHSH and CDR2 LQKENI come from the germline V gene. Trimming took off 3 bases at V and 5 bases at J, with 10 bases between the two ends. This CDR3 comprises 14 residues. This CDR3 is CASSPREGTGELFF. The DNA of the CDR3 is TGTGCCAGCTCACCGCGAGAAGGGACCGGGGAGCTGTTTTTT.

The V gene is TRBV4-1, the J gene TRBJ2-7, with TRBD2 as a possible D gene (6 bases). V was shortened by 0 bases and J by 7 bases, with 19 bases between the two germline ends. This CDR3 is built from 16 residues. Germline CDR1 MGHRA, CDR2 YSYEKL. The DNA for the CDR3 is TGCGCCAGCAGCCAAGATCCCCGGGACTTCTTGGGGGAGCAGTACTTC. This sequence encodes CASSQDPRDFLGEQYF.

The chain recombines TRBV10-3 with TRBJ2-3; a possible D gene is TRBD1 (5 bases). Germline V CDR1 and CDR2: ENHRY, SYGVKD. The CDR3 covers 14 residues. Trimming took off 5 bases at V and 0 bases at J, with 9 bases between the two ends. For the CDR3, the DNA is TGTGCCATCAGTTTGACAGCGAGCACAGATACGCAGTATTTT. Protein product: CAISLTASTDTQYF.

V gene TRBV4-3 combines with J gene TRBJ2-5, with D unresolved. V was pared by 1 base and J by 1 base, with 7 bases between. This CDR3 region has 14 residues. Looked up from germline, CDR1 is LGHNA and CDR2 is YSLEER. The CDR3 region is CASSQGFGQETQYF. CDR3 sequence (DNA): TGCGCCAGCAGCCAAGGGTTTGGCCAAGAGACCCAGTACTTC.

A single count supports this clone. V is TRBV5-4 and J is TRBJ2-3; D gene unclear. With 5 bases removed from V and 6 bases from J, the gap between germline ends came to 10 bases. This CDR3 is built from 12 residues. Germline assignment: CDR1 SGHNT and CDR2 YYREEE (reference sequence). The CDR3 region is CASSRPRDTQYF. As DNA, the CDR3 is TGTGCCAGCAGTCGCCCCCGCGATACGCAGTATTTT.

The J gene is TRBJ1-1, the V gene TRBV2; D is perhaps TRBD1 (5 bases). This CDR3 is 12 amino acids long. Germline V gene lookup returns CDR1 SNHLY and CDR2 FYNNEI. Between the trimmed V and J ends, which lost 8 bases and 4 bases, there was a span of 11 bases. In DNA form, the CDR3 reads TGTGCCAGCCACCCGGGGCGCACTGAAGCTTTCTTT. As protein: CASHPGRTEAFF.

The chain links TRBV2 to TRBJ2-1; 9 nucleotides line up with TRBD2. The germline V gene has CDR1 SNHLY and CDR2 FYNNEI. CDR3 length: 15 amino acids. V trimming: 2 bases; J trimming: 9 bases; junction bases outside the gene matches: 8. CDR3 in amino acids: CASSERREGFGEQFF. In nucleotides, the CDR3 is TGTGCCAGCAGTGAAAGGCGGGAGGGATTTGGTGAGCAGTTCTTC.

This chain's CDR3 is CASSRGLAGGPSYEQYF. The CDR3 DNA reads TGTGCCAGCAGCCGGGGACTAGCGGGAGGCCCCTCCTACGAGCAGTACTTC. The V call is TRBV5-4, the J call TRBJ2-7, with 15 bases fitting TRBD2. CDR3 length: 17 amino acids. V was pared by 4 bases and J by 0 bases, with 5 bases of the junction left unmatched. From germline, CDR1 is SGHNT and CDR2 YYREEE (reference sequence).

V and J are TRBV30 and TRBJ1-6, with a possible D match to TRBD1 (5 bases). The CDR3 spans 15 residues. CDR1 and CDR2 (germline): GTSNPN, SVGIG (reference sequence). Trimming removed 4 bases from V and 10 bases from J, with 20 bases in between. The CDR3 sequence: CAWKVGDGSRSPLHF. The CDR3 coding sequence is TGTGCCTGGAAAGTGGGGGATGGTTCGAGGTCACCCCTCCACTTT.

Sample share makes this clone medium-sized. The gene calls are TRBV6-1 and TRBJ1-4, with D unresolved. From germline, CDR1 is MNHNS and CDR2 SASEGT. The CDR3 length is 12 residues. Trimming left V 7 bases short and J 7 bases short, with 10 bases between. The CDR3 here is CASNLYSEKLFF. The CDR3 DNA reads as TGTGCCAGCAACCTATACAGTGAAAAACTGTTTTTT.

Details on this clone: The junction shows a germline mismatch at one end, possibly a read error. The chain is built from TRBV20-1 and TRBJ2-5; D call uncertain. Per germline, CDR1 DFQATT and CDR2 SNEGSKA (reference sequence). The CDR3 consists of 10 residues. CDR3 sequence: CSARDRPQNF. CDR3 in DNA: TGCAGTGCTAGAGATCGACCCCAGAACTTC.

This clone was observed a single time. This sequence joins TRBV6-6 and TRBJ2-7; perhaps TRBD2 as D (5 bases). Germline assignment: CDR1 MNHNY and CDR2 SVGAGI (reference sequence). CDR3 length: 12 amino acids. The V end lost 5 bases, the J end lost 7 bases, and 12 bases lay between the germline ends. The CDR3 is CASSSGALEQYF. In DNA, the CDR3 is TGTGCCAGCAGTAGCGGTGCCTTGGAGCAGTACTTC.

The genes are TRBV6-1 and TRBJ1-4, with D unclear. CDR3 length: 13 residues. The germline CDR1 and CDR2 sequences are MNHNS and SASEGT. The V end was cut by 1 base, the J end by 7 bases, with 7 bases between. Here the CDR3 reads CASSEGGSEKLFF. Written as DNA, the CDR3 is TGTGCCAGCAGTGAAGGGGGATCTGAAAAACTGTTTTTT.

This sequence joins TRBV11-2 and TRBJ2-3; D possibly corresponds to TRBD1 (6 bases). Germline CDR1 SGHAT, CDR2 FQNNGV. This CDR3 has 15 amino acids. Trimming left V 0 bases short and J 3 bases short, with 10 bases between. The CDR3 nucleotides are TGTGCCAGCAGCTTAGATCAGGGGCGGACAGATACGCAGTATTTT. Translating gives CASSLDQGRTDTQYF.

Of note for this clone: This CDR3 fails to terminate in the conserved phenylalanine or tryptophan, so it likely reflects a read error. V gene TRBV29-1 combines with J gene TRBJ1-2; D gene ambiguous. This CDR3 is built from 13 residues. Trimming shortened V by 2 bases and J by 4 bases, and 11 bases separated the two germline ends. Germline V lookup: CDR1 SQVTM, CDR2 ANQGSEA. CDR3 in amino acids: CSVEWQKIYGYTL. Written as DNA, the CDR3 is TGCAGCGTTGAATGGCAGAAAATCTATGGCTACACCCTC.

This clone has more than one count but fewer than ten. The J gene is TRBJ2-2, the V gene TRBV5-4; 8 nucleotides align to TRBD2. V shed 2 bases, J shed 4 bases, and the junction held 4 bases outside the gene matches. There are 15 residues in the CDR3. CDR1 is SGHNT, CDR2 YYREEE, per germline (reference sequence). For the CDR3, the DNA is TGTGCCAGCAGCTTAGCGGGAGTACTCACCGGGGAGCTGTTTTTT. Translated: CASSLAGVLTGELFF.

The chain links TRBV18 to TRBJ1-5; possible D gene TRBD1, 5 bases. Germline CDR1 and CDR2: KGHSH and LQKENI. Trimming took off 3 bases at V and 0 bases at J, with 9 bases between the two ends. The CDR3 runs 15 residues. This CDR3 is CASSPSGPSNQPQHF. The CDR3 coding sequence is TGTGCCAGCTCACCGTCGGGACCTAGCAATCAGCCCCAGCATTTT.

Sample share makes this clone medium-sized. The chain's CDR3 is CASSLTSGDYEQYF. As DNA, the CDR3 is TGTGCCAGCAGCCTGACTAGCGGGGACTACGAGCAGTACTTC. The chain has TRBV7-2 and TRBJ2-7, with 11 nucleotides matching TRBD2. Per germline, CDR1 SGHTA and CDR2 FQGNSA. J was trimmed by 3 bases and V by 5 bases; bases with no gene match: 3. CDR3 length: 14 residues.

As DNA, the CDR3 is TGCGCCAGCAGCTTGGAGAGGGGGTCCTATAATTCACCCCTCCACTTT. This sequence encodes CASSLERGSYNSPLHF. The V call is TRBV5-1, the J call TRBJ1-6; TRBD1 might be the D (6 bases). Germline V gives CDR1 SGHRS, CDR2 YFSETQ. V dropped 0 bases and J dropped 1 base, with 8 bases sitting between them. The CDR3 loop spans 16 amino acids.

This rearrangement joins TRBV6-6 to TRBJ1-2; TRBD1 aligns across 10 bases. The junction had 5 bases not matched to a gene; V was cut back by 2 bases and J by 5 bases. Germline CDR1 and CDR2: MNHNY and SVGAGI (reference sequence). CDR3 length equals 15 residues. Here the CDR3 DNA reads TGTGCCAGCAGTTACAAGGGGGACAGGGGTTATGGCTACACCTTC. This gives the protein CASSYKGDRGYGYTF.

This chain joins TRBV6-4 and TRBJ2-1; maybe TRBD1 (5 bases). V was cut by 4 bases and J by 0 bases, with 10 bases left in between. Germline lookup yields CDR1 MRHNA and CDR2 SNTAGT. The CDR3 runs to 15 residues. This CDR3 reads CASSVGASSYNEQFF. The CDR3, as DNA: TGTGCCAGCAGTGTAGGGGCGAGCTCCTACAATGAGCAGTTCTTC.